One and the same sample provided the 14 T cell receptor beta chains below, sequenced in a study of blood T cell repertoires in COVID-19. Sequencing was performed with immunoSEQ multiplex PCR; in TCRdb, only in-frame clones are kept and a portion is missing. The sample yields about 400,000 clones, roughly 88% seen once. The sample taken for sequencing was PBMCs or T cells enriched from blood (not recorded which). These receptors were collected from a woman aged 40-49 years with acute COVID-19.

V usage is TRBV7-8 and J usage is TRBJ2-1; 12 bases map to TRBD2. Trimming cost V 2 bases and J 4 bases; bases outside gene matches: 3. Germline CDR1 and CDR2: SGHVS and FQNEAQ. CDR3 length: 16 amino acids. CDR3 DNA: TGTGCCAGCAGCTTACTAGCGGGGGGGCTATACAATGAGCAGTTCTTC. This encodes CASSLLAGGLYNEQFF.

This sequence joins TRBV30 and TRBJ1-2; TRBD1 aligns across 8 bases. The trim removed 3 bases at V and 8 bases at J, leaving 8 bases unmatched. This CDR3 has 13 amino acids. Germline V gene sequence: CDR1 GTSNPN, CDR2 SVGIG (reference sequence). The CDR3 is CAWRDRDFGGYTF. CDR3 DNA: TGTGCCTGGAGGGACAGGGATTTCGGGGGCTACACCTTC.

V is TRBV11-3 and J is TRBJ2-7, with 7 positions matching TRBD1. This CDR3 comprises 13 residues. Losses at the gene ends were 3 bases for V and 3 bases for J; bases not matched to a gene: 2. Germline CDR1 SGHNT, CDR2 YENEEA. This CDR3 reads CASSLGQYYEQYF. CDR3 coding DNA: TGTGCCAGCAGCTTGGGACAGTACTACGAGCAGTACTTC.

The V call is TRBV18, the J call TRBJ1-2, with TRBD1 matching 9 bases. The germline V gene encodes CDR1 KGHSH and CDR2 LQKENI. CDR3 length: 14 residues. V lost 3 bases, J lost 10 bases, and 9 bases stayed unmatched. Here the CDR3 reads CASSPGTGTGPYTF. CDR3 DNA sequence: TGTGCCAGCTCACCGGGCACCGGGACAGGGCCCTACACCTTC.

The chain has TRBV7-6 and TRBJ2-3; 14 nucleotides line up with TRBD2. The CDR3 spans 17 residues. V lost 5 bases and J lost 2; bases outside the gene matches: 6. Germline V gene data show CDR1 as SGHVS and CDR2 as FNYEAQ. The CDR3 DNA follows: TGTGCCAGCAGCAAGGGACTAGCGGGGGTGTACACAGATACGCAGTATTTT. Translating it yields CASSKGLAGVYTDTQYF.

The chain joins TRBV10-3 to TRBJ1-3, with 11 bases that match TRBD1. Germline V gene sequence: CDR1 ENHRY, CDR2 SYGVKD. There are 15 residues in the CDR3. V trimming: 6 bases; J trimming: 4 bases; junction bases outside the gene matches: 5. The CDR3 sequence is CAIRKDRGQGNTIYF. DNA for the CDR3: TGTGCCATCAGAAAGGACAGGGGGCAAGGAAACACCATATATTTT.

As concerns this clone: Other nucleotide sequences in the sample specify the same CDR3. This sequence joins TRBV5-1 and TRBJ2-5; weak D call: TRBD2 (6 bases). This CDR3 spans 14 amino acids. Germline V gene lookup returns CDR1 SGHRS and CDR2 YFSETQ. Trimming took 5 bases from V and 2 from J, leaving 13 bases between them. The CDR3 here is CASSQPGLQETQYF. In DNA form, the CDR3 reads TGCGCCAGCAGTCAACCGGGACTTCAAGAGACCCAGTACTTC.

This chain joins TRBV9 and TRBJ2-4; the match to TRBD1 covers 7 bases. The CDR3 is 16 residues long. The V and J ends lost 0 bases and 7 bases, in that order; junction bases with no gene match: 10. Germline-derived CDR1 and CDR2 are SGDLS and YYNGEE. The CDR3 coding sequence is TGTGCCAGCAGCGTAGGAAGCCGGGCAGGGGGTAACATTCAGTACTTC. Its translation: CASSVGSRAGGNIQYF.

The chain carries TRBV4-2 and TRBJ1-1; perhaps TRBD1 as D (6 bases). Germline-derived CDR1 and CDR2 are LGHNA and YNFKEQ. The V end lost 4 bases, the J end lost 2 bases, and 11 bases lay between the germline ends. CDR3 length equals 14 residues. This CDR3 reads CASSPWTDNTEAFF. CDR3 nucleotide sequence: TGTGCCAGCAGCCCTTGGACAGATAACACTGAAGCTTTCTTT.

Concerning this clone: This specimen includes other DNA sequences encoding the same CDR3. For the CDR3, the DNA is TGCGCCAGCAGCCAAGAGACAGTAAATAATTCACCCCTCCACTTT. The encoded protein is CASSQETVNNSPLHF. The V and J genes are TRBV4-1 and TRBJ1-6; D is perhaps TRBD1 (5 bases). CDR1 is MGHRA and CDR2 is YSYEKL in the germline V gene. The CDR3 extends over 15 amino acids. The V end lost 0 bases, the J end lost 5 bases, and 8 bases lay between the germline ends.

The sample holds a few counts of this clone. CDR3 nucleotide sequence: TGTGCCTGGAGCGGGACACCGTATAGCAATCAGCCCCAGCATTTT. It is translated as CAWSGTPYSNQPQHF. V and J are TRBV30 and TRBJ1-5, with D possibly TRBD1 on 6 matching bases. The CDR3 runs to 15 residues. V dropped 3 bases and J dropped 0 bases, with 12 bases sitting between them. The germline CDR1 and CDR2 sequences are GTSNPN and SVGIG (reference sequence).

The gene calls are TRBV15 and TRBJ1-5; D gene ambiguous. This CDR3 is built from 13 residues. The germline CDR1 and CDR2 sequences are LNHNV and YYDKDF (reference sequence). V lost 5 bases, J lost 4 bases, and 9 bases lay in between. CDR3 residues: CATSYSQNQPQHF. CDR3 nucleotide sequence: TGTGCCACCAGCTATAGCCAGAATCAGCCCCAGCATTTT.

This chain joins TRBV4-2 and TRBJ2-3; 9 bases fit TRBD1. Trimming removed 4 bases from V and 3 bases from J; junction bases left unmatched: 8. This CDR3 is 16 amino acids long. The germline gives CDR1 LGHNA, CDR2 YNFKEQ. The CDR3 bases are TGTGCCAGCAGCCGCGCCGGGACAGGGTCAACAGATACGCAGTATTTT. Encoded protein: CASSRAGTGSTDTQYF.

V usage is TRBV3-1 (or the pseudogene TRBV3-2) and J usage is TRBJ2-7; 9 bases are a match to TRBD1. Germline V gene lookup returns CDR1 LGHDT and CDR2 YNNKEL (reference sequence). V shed 4 bases and J 3 bases; nucleotides not matched to a gene: 4. The CDR3 is 14 amino acids. For the CDR3, the DNA is TGTGCCAGCAGCCCCCGGGACAGGGACTACGAGCAGTACTTC. As protein: CASSPRDRDYEQYF.